Sequencing of this TCR beta chain was carried out in a study of T-cell memory formation after mild COVID-19. Study in general: Clusters were largely donor specific.

The table lists this clonotype with a few counts. 5'RACE primed from the constant segment yielded TCR alpha and TCR beta cDNA libraries bearing sample barcodes and UMIs. TCRdb reprocessed the 5' RACE reads with MiXCR, giving one entry per CDR3 protein. The sample lists about 140,000 distinct CDR3 sequences; around 14% were seen once. The sequencing input was PBMCs or a T cell subset sorted from them (not recorded which). The source of this sequence is an adult woman who had mild COVID-19 (a few samples of this study predate the infection). Cell type and time point are not known.

CDR3 region: CATSLTGTGWNEQFF. DNA of the CDR3: TGTGCCACCAGCTTGACCGGGACAGGGTGGAATGAGCAGTTCTTC. The chain carries TRBV15 and TRBJ2-1; TRBD1 agrees at 9 bases. The CDR3 is 15 amino acids. J gave up 7 bases and V 5 bases, and 9 bases lay outside the gene matches. In germline, CDR1 is LNHNV, CDR2 YYDKDF (reference sequence). The whole variable domain, filled in from reference TRBV15 and TRBJ2-1, reads DAMVIQNPRYQVTQFGKPVTLSCSQTLNHNVMYWYQQKSSQAPKLLFHYYDKDFNNEADTPDNFQSRRPNTSFCFLDIRSPGLGDTAMYLCATSLTGTGWNEQFFGPGTRLTVL.